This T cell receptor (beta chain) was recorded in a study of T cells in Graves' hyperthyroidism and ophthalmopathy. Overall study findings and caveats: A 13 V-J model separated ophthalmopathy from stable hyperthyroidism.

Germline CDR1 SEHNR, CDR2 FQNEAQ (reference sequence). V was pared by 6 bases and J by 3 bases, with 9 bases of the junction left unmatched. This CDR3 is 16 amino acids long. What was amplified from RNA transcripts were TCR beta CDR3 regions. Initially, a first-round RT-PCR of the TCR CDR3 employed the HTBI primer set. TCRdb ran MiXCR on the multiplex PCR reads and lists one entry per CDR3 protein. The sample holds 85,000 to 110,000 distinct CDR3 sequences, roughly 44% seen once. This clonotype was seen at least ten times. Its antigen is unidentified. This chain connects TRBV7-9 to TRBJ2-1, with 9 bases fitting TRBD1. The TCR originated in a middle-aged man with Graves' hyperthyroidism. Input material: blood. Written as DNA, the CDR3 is TGTGCCAGCAGTAAAACCCCGGACAGGGGCTACAATGAGCAGTTCTTC. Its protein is CASSKTPDRGYNEQFF.